This T cell receptor (beta chain) was captured in a study of blood T cell repertoires in COVID-19 (dated by TCRdb to the early 2020s). About the investigation overall: The collaborator samples originated in the United States, Italy and Spain and spanned the acute and convalescent phases of COVID-19. A freely available public database, intended as a resource for researchers studying the immune response to SARS-CoV-2, is where the repertoires were released. The prospective study material was composed of cDNA or gDNA derived from T cells, B-cell-depleted T cells, or PBMCs. Where HLA class I and class II types were available, the types were taken from metadata supplied by the sample provider, not from assay-based typing. The samples were drawn from two sources: the first 160 participants of the ongoing ImmuneRACE study, and 1,000 to 1,500 subjects contributed by 6 global collaborators. Nearly every sample came with metadata listing a de-identified subject ID, COVID-19 status, age in years and sex. The dataset comprised deeply sampled blood TCRbeta repertoires from subjects exposed to, actively infected with, or recovered from COVID-19. The paper as a whole reports these results and caveats: How much clinical and demographic metadata was included differed by source and by participant, and the metadata was provided uncurated.

The germline V gene provides CDR1 SGHTA and CDR2 FQGNSA. The CDR3 contains 15 residues, cysteine and phenylalanine counted. The read is trimmed to its CDR3 DNA, 45 bases read in frame from base 1. The germline ends are 9 bases apart after V is trimmed by 3 bases and J by 0 bases. The immunoSEQ Assay, a bias-controlled multiplex PCR, was used to amplify TCRbeta CDR3 regions from genomic DNA. Per the source publication's procedure: The number of nucleated cells in each sample was estimated from the amplification of reference gene primers within the assay. To quantify the absolute abundance of each unique TCRbeta CDR3 rearrangement, sequence reads were collapsed and filtered. Productive Simpson clonality was computed per sample as the square root of Simpson's diversity index over productive rearrangements. The table comes from immuneACCESS by way of TCRdb, which keeps in-frame sequences with V and J called. Part of the clones is missing from these tables; in studies checked, under half for an unresolved V gene and the rest for unknown reasons. V, J and clone size reflect that table, while D and trimming were determined from the DNA. Within this sample are tens of thousands of clones, with 65% to 90% of them counted one time only. The biggest ten clones account for 2.5% to 3.5% of the sample.

Each collaborating institution followed its own protocols to collect whole blood in K2EDTA tubes. For TCRbeta analysis, collaborator samples were shipped as frozen whole blood, as isolated PBMCs, or as DNA extracted from either sample type. This clone showed up just a few times. Its antigen has not been determined. Per-base qualities were not stored, and no clone one base away is much larger. Specimen: peripheral blood. The rearranged segments are TRBV7-2 and TRBJ1-5; the D gene is unclear. The sequence was collected from a man aged 80 or over with acute or convalescent COVID-19. The sequenced DNA is TGTGCCAGCAGCTTTAACGGGGATAGCAATCAGCCCCAGCATTTT. Its protein is CASSFNGDSNQPQHF.